These T cell receptor beta chains were read from a single sample in a study of T-cell reconstitution after alpha-beta-depleted transplantation in children. TCRdb itself ran the PCR reads through MiXCR, one entry per CDR3 protein. The sample has more than 400,000 distinct CDR3 sequences, about 10% seen once; the top ten hold around 15%. The sequences come from PBMCs, mostly from graft donor cells, collected 180 days after TCRalphabeta/CD19-depleted stem cell transplant. The receptors originated from a female patient aged 2 to 10 who had a stem cell transplant for aplastic anemia, so the T cells may come from the graft donor. The CDR3 runs from the conserved cysteine through the conserved F or W. Size is stated for part of the rows, as once, few or many counts, or as a class when the clone is expanded.

TRBV5-1	TRBJ2-6	NA	CASSLARQGLSGANVLTF
TRBV20-1	TRBJ1-1	many	CSAREEAENTEAFF
TRBV20-1	TRBJ2-7	NA	CSARRGTGYSYEQYF
TRBV9	TRBJ2-2	NA	CASSAGQFTGELFF
TRBV7-2	TRBJ2-3	NA	CASTFVTGGADTQYF
TRBV7-9	TRBJ2-1	few	CASSLLGLAWNNEQFF
TRBV29-1	TRBJ1-5	NA	CSVEGTSNQPQHF
TRBV6-2/TRBV6-3	TRBJ1-1	NA	CASRKRQDYRTEAFF
TRBV19	TRBJ2-5	many	CASSILDRGRGETQYF
TRBV20-1	TRBJ2-3	few	CSARDTGTSGRDTQYF
TRBV7-9	TRBJ1-5	once	CASSLPWSNQPQHF
TRBV3-1	TRBJ2-2	NA	CASSQSGAGELFF
TRBV4-3	TRBJ2-3	NA	CASSQIGQVDTQYF
TRBV7-9	TRBJ2-1	NA	CASRPPGLADPYNEQFF
TRBV5-1	TRBJ2-5	few	CASASGTGGGETQYF
TRBV28	TRBJ2-7	many	CASSLSAGTGSYEQYF